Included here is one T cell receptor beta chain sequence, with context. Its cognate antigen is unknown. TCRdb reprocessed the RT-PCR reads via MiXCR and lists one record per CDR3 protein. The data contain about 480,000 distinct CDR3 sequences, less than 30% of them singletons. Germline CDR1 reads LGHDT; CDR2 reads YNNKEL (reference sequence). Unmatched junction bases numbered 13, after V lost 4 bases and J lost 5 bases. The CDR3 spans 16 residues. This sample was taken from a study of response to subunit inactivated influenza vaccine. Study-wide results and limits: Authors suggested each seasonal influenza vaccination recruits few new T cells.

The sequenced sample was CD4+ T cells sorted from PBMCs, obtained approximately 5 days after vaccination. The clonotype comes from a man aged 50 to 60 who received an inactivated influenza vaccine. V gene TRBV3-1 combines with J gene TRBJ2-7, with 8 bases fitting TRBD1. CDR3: CASSPTDRGSVDEQYF. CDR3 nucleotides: TGTGCCAGCAGCCCAACCGACAGGGGATCCGTGGACGAGCAGTACTTC.